Below, 25 T cell receptor beta chains from the same sample are listed, as sequenced in a study of cytomegalovirus exposure and HLA in healthy donors. TCRdb's copy holds only in-frame clones and misses some; the assay was immunoSEQ multiplex PCR. The sample includes under 50,000 clones, 90% to 95% of them seen just once. Input material: PBMCs. The receptors here all came from a young woman in good health and CMV-seropositive.

This clone appeared a single time. The J gene is TRBJ1-4, the V gene TRBV23-1, with unresolved D. TRBV23-1 is placed among ORFs of uncertain function. V was pared by 7 bases and J by 8 bases, with 14 bases between. The CDR3 spans 13 residues. CDR3 in amino acids: CASTGEGGEKLFF. Written as DNA, the CDR3 is TGCGCCAGCACGGGAGAAGGAGGAGAAAAACTGTTTTTT.

This chain connects TRBV9 to TRBJ2-1; perhaps TRBD2 as D (5 bases). Germline lookup yields CDR1 SGDLS and CDR2 YYNGEE. The CDR3 contains 15 residues. Trimming pared 0 bases from V and 9 bases from J, leaving 16 bases between. The CDR3 protein is CASSVGVASDGEQFF. The DNA for the CDR3 is TGTGCCAGCAGCGTAGGAGTAGCGTCGGACGGTGAGCAGTTCTTC.

This chain's CDR3 is CASSETGDPNYGYTF. The CDR3, as DNA: TGTGCCAGCAGTGAGACAGGGGATCCTAACTATGGCTACACCTTC. This sequence joins TRBV6-1 and TRBJ1-2; 8 nucleotides align to TRBD1. This CDR3 region has 15 residues. CDR1 and CDR2 (germline): MNHNS, SASEGT. Trimming removed 3 bases from V and 0 bases from J; junction bases left unmatched: 3.

V is TRBV27 and J is TRBJ2-5; tentative D call: TRBD2 (6 bases). The CDR3 has 15 residues. The V gene lost 4 bases and the J gene lost 6 bases, with 18 bases spanning the gap. Germline CDR1 reads MNHEY; CDR2 reads SMNVEV (reference sequence). As DNA, the CDR3 is TGTGCCAGCAGTTCCCCCGGGGTCGGCGGGAAGACCCAGTACTTC. This translates into CASSSPGVGGKTQYF.

This chain joins TRBV30 and TRBJ1-1, with D perhaps TRBD1 (5 bases). CDR3 size: 14 residues. CDR1 and CDR2 from the germline V gene are GTSNPN and SVGIG (reference sequence). V lost 0 bases and J 5 bases, leaving 13 bases between the germline ends. The CDR3 here is CAWSVVGTGTEAFF. The DNA of the CDR3 is TGTGCCTGGAGTGTAGTAGGGACTGGGACTGAAGCTTTCTTT.

V and J are TRBV7-9 and TRBJ2-3; 8 bases align to TRBD1. CDR3 length equals 16 residues. V trimming: 5 bases; J trimming: 2 bases; junction bases outside the gene matches: 9. Germline CDR1 is SEHNR and CDR2 is FQNEAQ (reference sequence). CDR3: CASSLTGGRPTDTQYF. CDR3 coding DNA: TGTGCCAGCAGCCTAACAGGGGGAAGGCCCACAGATACGCAGTATTTT.

The chain carries TRBV4-1 and TRBJ1-5; 10 positions match TRBD1. V dropped 3 bases and J dropped 4; count of bases not matched to a gene: 9. This CDR3 has 17 amino acids. Germline assignment: CDR1 MGHRA and CDR2 YSYEKL. DNA of the CDR3: TGCGCCAGCAGCCAGGAAAGGGACAGGGGCGTTAATCAGCCCCAGCATTTT. It specifies CASSQERDRGVNQPQHF.

This chain links TRBV6-1 with TRBJ2-1, with TRBD2 identical over 14 bases. Germline loops: CDR1 MNHNS, CDR2 SASEGT. The trim removed 6 bases at V and 9 bases at J, leaving 4 bases unmatched. The CDR3 totals 14 residues. Written as DNA, the CDR3 is TGTGCCAGCAGGACTAGCGGGAGGGGCAGTGAGCAGTTCTTC. Protein: CASRTSGRGSEQFF.

V usage is TRBV29-1 and J usage is TRBJ1-2, with D possibly TRBD1 on 5 matching bases. Looked up from germline, CDR1 is SQVTM and CDR2 is ANQGSEA. The CDR3 sequence is 15 residues long. Deletions cut 0 bases from V and 4 bases from J, with 15 bases between. The CDR3 region has the DNA TGCAGCGTTGAAGATGGGTTCACAGGTCTCTATGGCTACACCTTC. It specifies CSVEDGFTGLYGYTF. The entire variable domain, with the rest obtained from reference TRBV29-1 and TRBJ1-2, is as follows: SAVISQKPSRDICQRGTSLTIQCQVDSQVTMMFWYRQQPGQSLTLIATANQGSEATYESGFVIDKFPISRPNLTFSTLTVSNMSPEDSSIYLCSVEDGFTGLYGYTFGSGTRLTVV.

The CDR3 DNA is TGTGCCAGCAGTTTTGGCGGGGGCACCGGGGAGCTGTTTTTT. It is translated as CASSFGGGTGELFF. This chain uses TRBV11-3 with TRBJ2-2; 7 bases map to TRBD2. From germline, CDR1 is SGHNT and CDR2 YENEEA. The CDR3 loop spans 14 amino acids. The V segment lost 6 bases and the J segment 4 bases; nucleotides outside the gene matches: 5. The whole variable domain, remainder taken from reference TRBV11-3 and TRBJ2-2, is EAGVVQSPRYKIIEKKQPVAFWCNPISGHNTLYWYLQNLGQGPELLIRYENEEAVDDSQLPKDRFSAERLKGVDSTLKIQPAELGDSAVYLCASSFGGGTGELFFGEGSRLTVL.

The chain recombines TRBV30 with TRBJ2-7, with 7 positions matching TRBD1. Trimming removed 5 bases from V and 3 bases from J; junction bases left unmatched: 13. From germline, CDR1 is GTSNPN and CDR2 SVGIG (reference sequence). The CDR3 contains 15 residues. CDR3 nucleotides: TGTGCCTGGGAAGGGACAGTAGATTTTGTCTACGAGCAGTACTTC. Translated: CAWEGTVDFVYEQYF.

The V and J genes are TRBV11-3 and TRBJ2-1, with D hard to call. There are 13 residues in the CDR3. V was trimmed by 5 bases and J by 8 bases, leaving 13 bases between them. CDR1 is SGHNT, CDR2 YENEEA, per germline. The CDR3 reads CASSGNGGYEQFF. The CDR3 coding sequence is TGTGCCAGCAGCGGTAATGGTGGCTATGAGCAGTTCTTC.

This clone was detected once. The sample carries other DNA sequences with the same CDR3. V is TRBV5-6 and J is TRBJ1-1; the D gene is possibly TRBD1 (5 bases). The CDR3 runs to 13 residues. V was clipped by 0 bases and J by 5 bases, with 8 bases between them. Germline V lookup: CDR1 SGHDT, CDR2 YYEEEE. The DNA of the CDR3 is TGTGCCAGCAGCTTGGGGGGGGGAACTGAAGCTTTCTTT. Translating gives CASSLGGGTEAFF.

This clone was recorded only once. The gene calls are TRBV7-3 and TRBJ2-1; D is possibly TRBD2 (6 bases). Per the germline V gene, CDR1 is SGHTA and CDR2 is FQGTGA. The CDR3 is 15 amino acids. The V end was cut by 2 bases, the J end by 0 bases, with 8 bases between. CDR3 coding DNA: TGTGCCAGCAGCTTAGAGGGAGGCTCCTACAATGAGCAGTTCTTC. Protein: CASSLEGGSYNEQFF.

V gene TRBV27 combines with J gene TRBJ2-7, with 12 bases lining up with TRBD2. The V segment lost 3 bases and the J segment 3 bases; nucleotides outside the gene matches: 12. The CDR3 spans 18 residues. The germline gives CDR1 MNHEY, CDR2 SMNVEV (reference sequence). CDR3 nucleotides: TGTGCCAGCAGTTTGCAATCGCGGACTAGCGGGGCATTCTACGAGCAGTACTTC. Protein: CASSLQSRTSGAFYEQYF.

J is TRBJ1-2 and V is TRBV7-9; D is perhaps TRBD1 (6 bases). Deletions cut 3 bases from V and 4 bases from J, with 18 bases between. Germline CDR1 reads SEHNR; CDR2 reads FQNEAQ (reference sequence). The CDR3 length is 16 residues. The CDR3 DNA reads TGTGCCAGCAGCTTGGTCGACAGGAGGCCCTCCTATGGCTACACCTTC. Translation gives CASSLVDRRPSYGYTF.

This clone has only one observation. The gene calls are TRBV11-3 and TRBJ2-2; 9 bases align to TRBD1. V was pared by 9 bases and J by 4 bases, with 9 bases of the junction left unmatched. This CDR3 is built from 15 residues. Germline loops: CDR1 SGHNT, CDR2 YENEEA. For the CDR3, the DNA is TGTGCCAGACCTTGGGGACAGGGTGCCACCGGGGAGCTGTTTTTT. Amino acid sequence: CARPWGQGATGELFF.

The chain joins TRBV27 to TRBJ2-1, with 9 bases fitting TRBD2. CDR3 length equals 15 residues. Trimming removed 7 bases from V and 7 bases from J; junction bases left unmatched: 11. Per germline, CDR1 MNHEY and CDR2 SMNVEV (reference sequence). The CDR3 nucleotides are TGTGCCAGCATCCCGGCGGGAGGGCCGGGTAATGAGCAGTTCTTC. Its protein product is CASIPAGGPGNEQFF.

This chain connects TRBV19 to TRBJ1-1; no clear D gene. The CDR3 totals 13 residues. V was shortened by 8 bases and J by 1 base, with 11 bases between the two germline ends. Germline V gene data show CDR1 as LNHDA and CDR2 as SQIVND (reference sequence). In nucleotides, the CDR3 is TGTGCCAGTCAGGCCCTGGGGAACACTGAAGCTTTCTTT. It specifies CASQALGNTEAFF.

This chain joins TRBV5-6 and TRBJ2-5; TRBD1 matches at 10 bases. Germline V gene data show CDR1 as SGHDT and CDR2 as YYEEEE. The junction had 4 bases not matched to a gene; V was cut back by 4 bases and J by 1 base. CDR3 length equals 15 residues. The DNA of the CDR3 is TGTGCCAGCAGCGGGACAGGGGAAGGCCAAGAGACCCAGTACTTC. It encodes CASSGTGEGQETQYF.

The chain combines TRBV30 with TRBJ1-6; tentative D call: TRBD1 (5 bases). Trimming took off 2 bases at V and 6 bases at J, with 8 bases between the two ends. The CDR3 spans 13 residues. CDR1 and CDR2 (germline): GTSNPN, SVGIG (reference sequence). Here the CDR3 reads CAWSRDSNSPLHF. The CDR3 nucleotides read TGTGCCTGGAGTAGAGACAGTAATTCACCCCTCCACTTT.

DNA for the CDR3: TGCAGCGTTGAAGAGAGGGGGAATAACTATGGCTACACCTTC. Protein product: CSVEERGNNYGYTF. The chain couples TRBV29-1 to TRBJ1-2; D is perhaps TRBD1 (6 bases). Germline V gene lookup returns CDR1 SQVTM and CDR2 ANQGSEA. Trimming stripped 0 bases from V and 1 base from J, with 9 bases between. CDR3 length: 14 residues.

This clone was observed once. V gene TRBV11-3 combines with J gene TRBJ2-5, with 11 bases fitting TRBD2. V shed 5 bases and J 1 base; nucleotides not matched to a gene: 3. CDR3 size: 15 residues. Germline values: CDR1 SGHNT, CDR2 YENEEA. The DNA for the CDR3 is TGTGCCAGCAGCCCCGGGACTAGCGGCCAAGAGACCCAGTACTTC. Amino acid sequence: CASSPGTSGQETQYF.

The chain carries TRBV10-2 and TRBJ1-2, with TRBD1 as a possible D gene (6 bases). V dropped 4 bases and J dropped 8 bases, with 17 bases sitting between them. Germline V gene lookup returns CDR1 WSHSY and CDR2 SAAADI. The CDR3 sequence is 14 residues long. CDR3 coding DNA: TGCGCCAGCAGTGGGTCAGGGGAGGGACTGGGCTACACCTTC. Translating gives CASSGSGEGLGYTF.

The chain carries TRBV19 and TRBJ1-3; tentatively, D is TRBD1 (5 bases). Germline CDR1 reads LNHDA; CDR2 reads SQIVND (reference sequence). CDR3 size: 14 residues. Deletions cut 6 bases from V and 0 bases from J, with 9 bases between. In DNA, the CDR3 is TGTGCCAGTAGCGCAGGGCGCTCTGGAAACACCATATATTTT. Residues: CASSAGRSGNTIYF. The whole variable domain, filled in from reference TRBV19 and TRBJ1-3, reads DGGITQSPKYLFRKEGQNVTLSCEQNLNHDAMYWYRQDPGQGLRLIYYSQIVNDFQKGDIAEGYSVSREKKESFPLTVTSAQKNPTAFYLCASSAGRSGNTIYFGEGSWLTVV.